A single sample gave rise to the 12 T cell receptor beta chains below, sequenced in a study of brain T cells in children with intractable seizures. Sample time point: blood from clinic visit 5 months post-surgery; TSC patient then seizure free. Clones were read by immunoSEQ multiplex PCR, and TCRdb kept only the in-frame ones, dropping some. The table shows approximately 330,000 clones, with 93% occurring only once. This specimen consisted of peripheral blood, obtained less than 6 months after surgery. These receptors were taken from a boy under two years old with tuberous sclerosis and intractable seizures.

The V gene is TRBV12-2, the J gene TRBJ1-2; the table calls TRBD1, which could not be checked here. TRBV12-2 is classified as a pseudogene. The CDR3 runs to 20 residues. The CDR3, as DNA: TGTGCAAGTCGCTTAGCCAGGACAGGGGGGCCCCACAATTATAACTATGGCTACACCTTC. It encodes CASRLARTGGPHNYNYGYTF.

The CDR3 here is CSASGTYRVTEAFF. The CDR3 DNA sequence: TGCAGTGCTAGTGGTACGTACAGGGTCACTGAAGCTTTCTTT. V is TRBV20-1 and J is TRBJ1-1; maybe TRBD1 (6 bases). Trimming stripped 3 bases from V and 4 bases from J, with 15 bases between. The CDR3 extends over 14 amino acids. CDR1 and CDR2 from the germline V gene are DFQATT and SNEGSKA (reference sequence).

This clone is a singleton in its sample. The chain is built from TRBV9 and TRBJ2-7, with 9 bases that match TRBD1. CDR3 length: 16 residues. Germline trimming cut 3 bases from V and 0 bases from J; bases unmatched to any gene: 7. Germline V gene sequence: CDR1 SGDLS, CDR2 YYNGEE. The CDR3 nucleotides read TGTGCCAGCAGCGATTCCGGGACAGGGCCCTCCTACGAGCAGTACTTC. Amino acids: CASSDSGTGPSYEQYF. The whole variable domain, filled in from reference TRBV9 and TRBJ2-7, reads DSGVTQTPKHLITATGQRVTLRCSPRSGDLSVYWYQQSLDQGLQFLIQYYNGEERAKGNILERFSAQQFPDLHSELNLSSLELGDSALYFCASSDSGTGPSYEQYFGPGTRLTVT.

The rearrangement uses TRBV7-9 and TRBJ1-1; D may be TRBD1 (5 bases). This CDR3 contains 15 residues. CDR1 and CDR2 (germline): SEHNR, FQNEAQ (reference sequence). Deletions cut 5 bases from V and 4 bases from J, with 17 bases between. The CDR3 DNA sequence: TGTGCCAGCAGCCGCCAGGGAGCCCTGAGCACTGAAGCTTTCTTT. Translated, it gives CASSRQGALSTEAFF.

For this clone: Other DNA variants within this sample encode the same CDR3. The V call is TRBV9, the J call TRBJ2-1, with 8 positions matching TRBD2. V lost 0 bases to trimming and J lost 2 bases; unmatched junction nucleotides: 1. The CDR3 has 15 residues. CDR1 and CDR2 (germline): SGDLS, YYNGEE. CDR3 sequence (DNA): TGTGCCAGCAGCGTAGGAGCGGGGGCCTACAATGAGCAGTTCTTC. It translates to CASSVGAGAYNEQFF.

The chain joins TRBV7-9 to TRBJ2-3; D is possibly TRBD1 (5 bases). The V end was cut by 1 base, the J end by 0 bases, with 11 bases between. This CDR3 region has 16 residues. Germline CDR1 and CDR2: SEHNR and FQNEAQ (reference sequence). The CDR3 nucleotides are TGTGCCAGCAGCTTAGGCCACAGGCGAAGCACAGATACGCAGTATTTT. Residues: CASSLGHRRSTDTQYF.

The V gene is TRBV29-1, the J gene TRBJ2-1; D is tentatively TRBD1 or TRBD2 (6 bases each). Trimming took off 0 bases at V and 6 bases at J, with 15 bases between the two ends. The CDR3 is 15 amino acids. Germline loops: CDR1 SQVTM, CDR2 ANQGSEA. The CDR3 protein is CSVEERGRDLNEQFF. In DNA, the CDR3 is TGCAGCGTTGAAGAACGGGGGCGCGATCTCAATGAGCAGTTCTTC.

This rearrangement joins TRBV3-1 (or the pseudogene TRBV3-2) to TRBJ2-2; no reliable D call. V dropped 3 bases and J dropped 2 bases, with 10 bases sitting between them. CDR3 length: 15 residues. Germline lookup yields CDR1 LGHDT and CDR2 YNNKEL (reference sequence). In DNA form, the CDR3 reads TGTGCCAGCAGCCACCTTTTCCTTAACACCGGGGAGCTGTTTTTT. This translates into CASSHLFLNTGELFF.

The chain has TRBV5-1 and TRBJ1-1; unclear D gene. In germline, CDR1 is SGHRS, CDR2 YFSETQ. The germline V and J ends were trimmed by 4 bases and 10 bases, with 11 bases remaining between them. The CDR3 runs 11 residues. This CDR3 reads CASSGTWGAFF. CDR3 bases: TGCGCCAGCAGCGGCACATGGGGAGCTTTCTTT.

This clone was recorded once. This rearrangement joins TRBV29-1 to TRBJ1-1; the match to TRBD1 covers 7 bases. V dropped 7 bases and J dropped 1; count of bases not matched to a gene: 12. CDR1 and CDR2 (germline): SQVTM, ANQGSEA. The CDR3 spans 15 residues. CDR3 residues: CSGVGQVGENTEAFF. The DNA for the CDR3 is TGCAGCGGGGTTGGACAGGTTGGAGAGAACACTGAAGCTTTCTTT.

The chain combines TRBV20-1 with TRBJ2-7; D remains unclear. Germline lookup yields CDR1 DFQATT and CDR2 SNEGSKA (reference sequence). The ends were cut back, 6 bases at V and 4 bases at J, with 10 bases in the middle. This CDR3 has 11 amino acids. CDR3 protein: CSATLGYEQYF. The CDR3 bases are TGCAGTGCCACCCTGGGTTACGAGCAGTACTTC.

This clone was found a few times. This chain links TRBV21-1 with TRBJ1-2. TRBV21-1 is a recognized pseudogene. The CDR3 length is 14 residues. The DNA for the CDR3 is TGTGCCAGCAGCAGACGGGACGCGTACTATGGCTACACCTTC. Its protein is CASSRRDAYYGYTF.